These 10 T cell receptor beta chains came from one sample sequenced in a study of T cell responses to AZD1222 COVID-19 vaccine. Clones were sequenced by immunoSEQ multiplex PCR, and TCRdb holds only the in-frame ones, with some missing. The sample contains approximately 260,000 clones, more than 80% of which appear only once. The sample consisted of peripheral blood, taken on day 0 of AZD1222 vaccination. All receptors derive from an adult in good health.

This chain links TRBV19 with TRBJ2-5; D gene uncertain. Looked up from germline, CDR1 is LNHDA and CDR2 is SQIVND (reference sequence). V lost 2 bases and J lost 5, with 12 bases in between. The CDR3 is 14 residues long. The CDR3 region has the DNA TGTGCCAGTAGTATATCGGTCCAAGGGGAGACCCAGTACTTC. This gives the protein CASSISVQGETQYF.

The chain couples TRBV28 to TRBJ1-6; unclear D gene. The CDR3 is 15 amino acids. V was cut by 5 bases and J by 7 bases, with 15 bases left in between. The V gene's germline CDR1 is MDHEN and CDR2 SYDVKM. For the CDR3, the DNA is TGTGCCAGCAGTGGCCCGCTAGGCGTAAATTCACCCCTCCACTTT. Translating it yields CASSGPLGVNSPLHF.

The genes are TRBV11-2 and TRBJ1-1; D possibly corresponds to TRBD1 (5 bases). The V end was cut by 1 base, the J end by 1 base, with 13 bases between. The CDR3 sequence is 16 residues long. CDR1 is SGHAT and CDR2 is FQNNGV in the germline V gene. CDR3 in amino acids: CASSLVGRQGNTEAFF. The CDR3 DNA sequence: TGTGCCAGCAGCTTAGTAGGCCGGCAGGGGAACACTGAAGCTTTCTTT.

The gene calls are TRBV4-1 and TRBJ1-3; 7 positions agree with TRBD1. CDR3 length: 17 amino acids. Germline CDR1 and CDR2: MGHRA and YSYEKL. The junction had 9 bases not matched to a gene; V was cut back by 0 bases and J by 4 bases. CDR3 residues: CASSQEPQGPTGNTIYF. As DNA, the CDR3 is TGCGCCAGCAGCCAAGAGCCACAGGGGCCGACCGGAAACACCATATATTTT.

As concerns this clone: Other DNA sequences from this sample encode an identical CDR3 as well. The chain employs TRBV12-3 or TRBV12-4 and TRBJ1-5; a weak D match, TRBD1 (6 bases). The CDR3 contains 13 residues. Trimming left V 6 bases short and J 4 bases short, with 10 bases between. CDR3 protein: CASSHRENQPQHF. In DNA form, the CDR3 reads TGTGCCAGCAGCCACAGGGAGAATCAGCCCCAGCATTTT.

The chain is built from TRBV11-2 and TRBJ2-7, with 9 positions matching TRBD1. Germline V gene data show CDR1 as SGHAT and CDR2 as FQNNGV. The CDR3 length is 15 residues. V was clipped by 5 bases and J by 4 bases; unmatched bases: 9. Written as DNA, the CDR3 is TGTGCCAGCAGCCCGATGACAGGGGGTGGATACGAGCAGTACTTC. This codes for CASSPMTGGGYEQYF. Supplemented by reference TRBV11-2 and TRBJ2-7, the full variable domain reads EAGVAQSPRYKIIEKRQSVAFWCNPISGHATLYWYQQILGQGPKLLIQFQNNGVVDDSQLPKDRFSAERLKGVDSTLKIQPAKLEDSAVYLCASSPMTGGGYEQYFGPGTRLTVT.

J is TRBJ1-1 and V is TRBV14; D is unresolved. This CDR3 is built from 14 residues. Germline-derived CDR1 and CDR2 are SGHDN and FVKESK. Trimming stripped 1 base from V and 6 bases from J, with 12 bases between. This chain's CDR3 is CASSQVGRNAEAFF. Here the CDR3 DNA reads TGTGCCAGCAGCCAAGTGGGTAGGAATGCTGAAGCTTTCTTT.

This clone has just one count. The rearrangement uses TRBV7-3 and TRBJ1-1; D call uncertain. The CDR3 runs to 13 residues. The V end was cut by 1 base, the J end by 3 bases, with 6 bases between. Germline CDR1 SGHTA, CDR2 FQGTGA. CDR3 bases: TGTGCCAGCAGCTTAAGGCGGGACACTGAAGCTTTCTTT. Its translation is CASSLRRDTEAFF.

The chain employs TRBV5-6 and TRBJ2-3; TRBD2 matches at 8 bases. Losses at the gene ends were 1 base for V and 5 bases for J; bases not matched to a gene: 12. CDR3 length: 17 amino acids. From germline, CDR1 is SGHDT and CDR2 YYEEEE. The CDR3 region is CASSLTSGRGRIDTQYF. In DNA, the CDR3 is TGTGCCAGCAGCTTGACTAGCGGCAGAGGGAGAATAGATACGCAGTATTTT. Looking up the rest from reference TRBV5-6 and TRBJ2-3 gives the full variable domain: DAGVTQSPTHLIKTRGQQVTLRCSPKSGHDTVSWYQQALGQGPQFIFQYYEEEERQRGNFPDRFSGHQFPNYSSELNVNALLLGDSALYLCASSLTSGRGRIDTQYFGPGTRLTVL.

The chain's CDR3 is CASREGYPGEQFF. CDR3 nucleotides: TGTGCCAGCAGGGAGGGGTACCCCGGTGAGCAGTTCTTC. V usage is TRBV2 and J usage is TRBJ2-1; maybe TRBD2 (6 bases). Looked up from germline, CDR1 is SNHLY and CDR2 is FYNNEI. The CDR3 totals 13 residues. Trimming cost V 6 bases and J 9 bases, with 15 bases left between them.